This is a list of T cell receptor beta chains from one sample in a study of shared clonotypes between healthy human individuals. Only in-frame clones appear in the TCRdb table, and some are missing; sequencing was by immunoSEQ multiplex PCR. The sample records roughly 1 million clones, approximately 80% being singletons. The sample was memory CD4+ T cells from PBMCs. These receptors came from a man aged 18 to 35 in good health. Some clones in this sample may be carry-over from other donors' samples. Each CDR3 is given with its conserved first and last residue. The D gene is left open where the match is weak. Size is omitted from some rows. Given values are once, few, many or a class for expanded clones.

clone_size d_call j_call v_call cdr3_nt cdr3_aa
. TRBD1 TRBJ1-4 TRBV28 TGTGCCAGCAGCCTTGCGACAGGGCTTGAAAAACTGTTTTTT CASSLATGLEKLFF
. TRBD1 TRBJ2-5 TRBV5-1 TGCGCCAGCAGCTTACAGGGGCTGGAGACCCAGTACTTC CASSLQGLETQYF
. . TRBJ1-4 TRBV2 TGTGCCAGCAGGGGGACAAATGAGGAAAAACTGTTTTTT CASRGTNEEKLFF
few TRBD2 TRBJ2-3 TRBV30 TGTGCCTGGAGGGGACTAGCGGGGATCACAGATACGCAGTATTTT CAWRGLAGITDTQYF
. TRBD1 TRBJ2-7 TRBV13 TGTGCCAGCGGCCGGGACAGGGGTTACGAGCAGTACTTC CASGRDRGYEQYF
. TRBD2 TRBJ2-3 TRBV7-6 TGTGCCAGCAGCTCCGGACTAGCGGGAGGTGTAACAGATACGCAGTATTTT CASSSGLAGGVTDTQYF
. . TRBJ2-7 TRBV28 TGTGCCAGCAGCAAATTCTACGAGCAGTACTTC CASSKFYEQYF
. . TRBJ2-7 TRBV10-3 TGTGCCATCAGTGGAAACAGGGACGAGCAGTACTTC CAISGNRDEQYF
. . TRBJ1-4 TRBV5-4 TGTGCCAGCAGCTCACAGAGCCTTAATGAAAAACTGTTTTTT CASSSQSLNEKLFF
. . TRBJ2-3 TRBV11-3 TGTGCCAGCAGCCGCTCTGGGGCAGATACGCAGTATTTT CASSRSGADTQYF
. . TRBJ1-2 TRBV13 TGTGCCAGCAGCTTAGGCCTCCGAGGCTACACCTTC CASSLGLRGYTF
. . TRBJ1-1 TRBV9 TGTGCCAGCAGCACTGGCATGAACACTGAAGCTTTCTTT CASSTGMNTEAFF
. . TRBJ1-2 TRBV5-1 TGCGCCAGCAGCTTGGTAGGGGACCCCCACTATGGCTACACCTTC CASSLVGDPHYGYTF
. . TRBJ2-2 TRBV4-2 TGTGCCAGCAGCCGGACCGGGACTGCGAACACCGGGGAGCTGTTTTTT CASSRTGTANTGELFF
. TRBD1 TRBJ2-2 TRBV7-2 TGTGCCAGCAGCTTAGAACAGGGGGCAAGGTGGACCGGGGAGCTGTTTTTT CASSLEQGARWTGELFF
. . TRBJ2-3 TRBV7-3 TGTGCCAGCAGCCTCACGGGAACCAGGCCGGGAACAGATACGCAGTATTTT CASSLTGTRPGTDTQYF
. . TRBJ2-1 TRBV9 TGTGCCAGCAGCGTGGGTGGTGTTCCGAACAATGAGCAGTTCTTC CASSVGGVPNNEQFF
. . TRBJ1-4 TRBV2 TGTGCCAGCAGTGACGCCGGAAGAACTAATGAAAAACTGTTTTTT CASSDAGRTNEKLFF
. TRBD1 TRBJ2-4 TRBV27 TGTGCCAGCAGTCTACAGGGGGCAGCCAAAAACATTCAGTACTTC CASSLQGAAKNIQYF
. . TRBJ2-7 TRBV5-1 TGCGCCAGCAGCTTGGTCGGCGGCCCGGGGTACGAGCAGTACTTC CASSLVGGPGYEQYF
once TRBD2 TRBJ2-2 TRBV19 TGTGCCAGTAGTATACCAATAGCGGGAGCCATGGGCGGGGAGCTGTTTTTT CASSIPIAGAMGGELFF
. . TRBJ2-7 TRBV21-1 TGTGCCAGCAGCCTACCGACAGGGGACTACGAGCAGTACTTC CASSLPTGDYEQYF
once . TRBJ2-5 TRBV7-2 TGTGCCAGCAGCTTAGATGTGAACCAAGAGACCCAGTACTTC CASSLDVNQETQYF
. . TRBJ2-2 TRBV18 TGTGCCAGTTGGGCCGGGACACGACACACCGGGGAGCTGTTTTTT CASWAGTRHTGELFF
. TRBD1 TRBJ1-3 TRBV7-9 TGTGCCAGCAGCTTAGGGACAGGGGAAGGAAACACCATATATTTT CASSLGTGEGNTIYF
. . TRBJ1-2 TRBV5-1 TGCGCCAGCAGCTTATCCGAGGCCCCCGAGGGCTACACCTTC CASSLSEAPEGYTF
. . TRBJ2-1 TRBV15 TGTGCCACCAGCAGAGAGGGTGAGCAGTTCTTC CATSREGEQFF
. . TRBJ2-7 TRBV7-6 TGTGCCAGCAGCCCAAAGACAGGGGGAGACTGGCGGGAGGGTCCGACATACGAGCAGTACTTC CASSPKTGGDWREGPTYEQYF
. TRBD1 TRBJ1-2 TRBV7-3 TGTGCCAGCAGCTTGAGGGACAGGGTCGGCTACACCTTC CASSLRDRVGYTF
. . TRBJ2-3 TRBV11-3 TGTGCCAGCAGCTTAGTAGGGGGGCCTACAGATACGCAGTATTTT CASSLVGGPTDTQYF
. TRBD2 TRBJ2-7 TRBV6-5 TGTGCCAGCAGCTACGGCCGGGTAGCGGGGGCCTACGAGCAGTACTTC CASSYGRVAGAYEQYF
. . TRBJ1-5 TRBV28 TGTGCCAGCAGGCAGGGGATGGGTCAGCCCCAGCATTTT CASRQGMGQPQHF
. . TRBJ2-1 TRBV7-6 TGTGCCAGCAGCTTAGGCAGGGGCCGGTCACCGAGCAATGAGCAGTTCTTC CASSLGRGRSPSNEQFF
many . TRBJ1-1 TRBV28 TGTGCCAGCAGTCCTTGGGACGTAGGGGCCCTTCGACCGAACACTGAAGCTTTCTTT CASSPWDVGALRPNTEAFF
many . TRBJ2-3 TRBV9 TGTGCCAGCAGCGTAGGAGTTAGCCGCTTCGGAGATACGCAGTATTTT CASSVGVSRFGDTQYF
. TRBD1 TRBJ1-1 TRBV29-1 TGCAGCGCCCACAGCGGGGACAGGGGTATTGAAGCTTTCTTT CSAHSGDRGIEAFF
. . TRBJ1-3 TRBV5-6 TGTGCCAGCAGCTTCTCCTCTGGAAACACCATATATTTT CASSFSSGNTIYF
. . TRBJ2-2 TRBV7-2 TGTGCCAGCAGCCAGGTCACAGGGACGAACACCGGGGAGCTGTTTTTT CASSQVTGTNTGELFF
. . TRBJ1-4 TRBV6-6 TGTGCCAGCAGTTCTCAGGGGTGGGGAAATGAAAAACTGTTTTTT CASSSQGWGNEKLFF
. . TRBJ2-7 TRBV5-4 TGTGCCAGCAGCTTGGTTGGCACCTACGAGCAGTACTTC CASSLVGTYEQYF
. TRBD1 TRBJ1-1 TRBV28 TGTGCCAGCAGTTTATTGGGCAGGGGGCTGAACACTGAAGCTTTCTTT CASSLLGRGLNTEAFF
. . TRBJ1-1 TRBV28 TGTGCCAGCAGTCCCTTCGGCAGGAGCGGGAGCACTGAAGCTTTCTTT CASSPFGRSGSTEAFF
. . TRBJ1-1 TRBV5-6 TGTGCCAGCAGCTTGTCCGCAGCTGGCGCTTTCTTT CASSLSAAGAFF
. TRBD2 TRBJ2-1 TRBV18 TGTGCCAGCTCACCGGGGACTAGCGTTTGGAATGAGCAGTTCTTC CASSPGTSVWNEQFF
. . TRBJ1-5 TRBV28 TGTGCCAGCACTCAACGCAACAGGTGGCGGCCTCAGCCCCAGCATTTT CASTQRNRWRPQPQHF
. . TRBJ2-1 TRBV7-2 TGTGCCAGCAGCTTAGTCGTTAGGTCCTACAATGAGCAGTTCTTC CASSLVVRSYNEQFF
. . TRBJ1-5 TRBV19 TGTGCCAGTAGTATCAGCCCTGGAGAGGGCAATCAGCCCCAGCATTTT CASSISPGEGNQPQHF
. . TRBJ1-2 TRBV2 TGTGCCAGCAATGGTATGAACTATGGCTACACCTTC CASNGMNYGYTF
. TRBD1 TRBJ1-2 TRBV30 TGTGCCTGGACAAGACAGGGGTCGTTTCGGGAGTATGGCTACACCTTC CAWTRQGSFREYGYTF
. . TRBJ1-4 TRBV2 TGTGCCACTTCGACAGAGCAAAATGAAAAACTGTTTTTT CATSTEQNEKLFF
. . TRBJ1-2 TRBV5-4 TGTGCCAGCAGCGCGACAGAATCCTATGGCTACACCTTC CASSATESYGYTF
. TRBD2 TRBJ2-1 TRBV5-5 TGTGCCAGCAGCTTAGCGGGACCAGACAATGAGCAGTTCTTC CASSLAGPDNEQFF
. . TRBJ2-3 TRBV14 TGTGCCAGCAGCCACTCCAGGGGAGGCACAGATACGCAGTATTTT CASSHSRGGTDTQYF
. . TRBJ2-3 TRBV18 TGTGCCAGCTCACCACCTATGCGGAGCACAGATACGCAGTATTTT CASSPPMRSTDTQYF
. TRBD1 TRBJ1-1 TRBV4-3 TGCGCCAGCAGCCAAGAGGGAGGGGGCAGGGGGCATTGGTACACTGAAGCTTTCTTT CASSQEGGGRGHWYTEAFF
. . TRBJ1-1 TRBV2 TGTGCCAGCAGCCTCCGAGAACGGACTGAAGCTTTCTTT CASSLRERTEAFF
. TRBD1 TRBJ1-3 TRBV7-2 TGTGCCAGCACCTCACAGGGGTCGTCTGGAAACACCATATATTTT CASTSQGSSGNTIYF